Shown below are 10 T cell receptor beta chains from a single sample sequenced in a study of blood T cell repertoires in COVID-19. The protocol was immunoSEQ multiplex PCR, while the TCRdb copy is restricted to in-frame clones and leaves out a portion. This table holds some 150,000 clones, around 90% found once. Sequencing was carried out using peripheral blood. The receptors come from an elderly woman with acute or convalescent COVID-19.

The chain links TRBV5-1 to TRBJ2-1; 7 bases fit TRBD2. The J segment lost 0 bases and the V segment lost 4 bases, leaving 4 bases of the junction unmatched. This CDR3 is 15 amino acids long. Germline V lookup: CDR1 SGHRS, CDR2 YFSETQ. CDR3 in amino acids: CASSIAGSSYNEQFF. Here the CDR3 DNA reads TGCGCCAGCAGCATAGCGGGTAGCTCCTACAATGAGCAGTTCTTC.

V and J are TRBV6-5 and TRBJ1-6; 9 nucleotides match TRBD1. Germline-derived CDR1 and CDR2 are MNHEY and SVGAGI. The CDR3 runs 15 residues. V gave up 4 bases and J gave up 4 bases; unmatched junction bases: 2. The CDR3 here is CASSWDREYNSPLHF. CDR3 coding DNA: TGTGCCAGCAGTTGGGACAGGGAGTATAATTCACCCCTCCACTTT.

Notes on this clone: Other nucleotide sequences in the sample specify the same CDR3. This chain uses TRBV30 with TRBJ2-5, with D unclear. This CDR3 comprises 12 residues. Between the trimmed V and J ends, which lost 2 bases and 4 bases, there was a span of 8 bases. Looked up from germline, CDR1 is GTSNPN and CDR2 is SVGIG (reference sequence). The CDR3 loop is CAWSPGSETQYF. The CDR3 DNA is TGTGCCTGGAGTCCAGGTTCAGAGACCCAGTACTTC. Full variable domain (missing parts from reference TRBV30 and TRBJ2-5): SQTIHQWPATLVQPVGSPLSLECTVEGTSNPNLYWYRQAAGRGLQLLFYSVGIGQISSEVPQNLSASRPQDRQFILSSKKLLLSDSGFYLCAWSPGSETQYFGPGTRLLVL.

The chain links TRBV2 to TRBJ1-1; maybe TRBD1 (6 bases). The CDR3 loop spans 14 amino acids. Trimming took 6 bases from V and 0 from J, leaving 11 bases between them. Looked up from germline, CDR1 is SNHLY and CDR2 is FYNNEI. CDR3 sequence: CASSGGQLNTEAFF. In DNA form, the CDR3 reads TGTGCCAGCAGCGGCGGACAGTTGAACACTGAAGCTTTCTTT. Looking up the rest from reference TRBV2 and TRBJ1-1 gives the full variable domain: EPEVTQTPSHQVTQMGQEVILRCVPISNHLYFYWYRQILGQKVEFLVSFYNNEISEKSEIFDDQFSVERPDGSNFTLKIRSTKLEDSAMYFCASSGGQLNTEAFFGQGTRLTVV.

This chain joins TRBV29-1 and TRBJ2-7; TRBD1 is a possible D gene (6 bases). With 4 bases removed from V and 0 bases from J, the gap between germline ends came to 13 bases. The V gene's germline CDR1 is SQVTM and CDR2 ANQGSEA. The CDR3 is 14 amino acids. The CDR3 DNA follows: TGCAGCGTTGCACCACGGGACAACTCCTACGAGCAGTACTTC. Amino acids: CSVAPRDNSYEQYF.

This chain joins TRBV21-1 and TRBJ1-6. TRBV21-1 constitutes a pseudogene. This CDR3 is 14 amino acids long. Here the CDR3 reads CASSIGENGSPLHF. The CDR3 DNA follows: TGTGCCAGCAGCATAGGAGAGAACGGTTCACCCCTCCACTTT.

The chain uses TRBV11-3 and TRBJ2-7; the match to TRBD1 covers 11 bases. Germline V gives CDR1 SGHNT, CDR2 YENEEA. J was trimmed by 3 bases and V by 5 bases; bases with no gene match: 3. CDR3 size: 14 residues. CDR3 region: CASSPGTGGYEQYF. Written as DNA, the CDR3 is TGTGCCAGCAGCCCCGGGACAGGGGGCTACGAGCAGTACTTC.

This chain connects TRBV11-2 to TRBJ2-2; tentative D call: TRBD2 (6 bases). This CDR3 is 16 amino acids long. V was cut by 7 bases and J by 7 bases, with 22 bases left in between. In germline, CDR1 is SGHAT, CDR2 FQNNGV. The DNA of the CDR3 is TGTGCCAGCACCCCGCGGGACTGGGGCATGATCGGGGAGCTGTTTTTT. Its translation is CASTPRDWGMIGELFF.

The chain recombines TRBV5-1 with TRBJ1-2; D gene unclear. Germline loops: CDR1 SGHRS, CDR2 YFSETQ. The CDR3 length is 12 residues. Trimming pared 4 bases from V and 5 bases from J, leaving 9 bases between. Here the CDR3 reads CASSTEGYGYTF. The CDR3 DNA reads as TGCGCCAGCAGCACCGAGGGATATGGCTACACCTTC.

V usage is TRBV5-1 and J usage is TRBJ2-3; no clear D gene. The germline V and J ends were trimmed by 4 bases and 2 bases, with 11 bases remaining between them. This CDR3 comprises 14 residues. CDR1 is SGHRS and CDR2 is YFSETQ in the germline V gene. The CDR3 coding sequence is TGCGCCAGCAGCCCCCATCAAATCACAGATACGCAGTATTTT. It specifies CASSPHQITDTQYF. Using reference TRBV5-1 and TRBJ2-3 for the parts outside the CDR3, the full variable domain is KAGVTQTPRYLIKTRGQQVTLSCSPISGHRSVSWYQQTPGQGLQFLFEYFSETQRNKGNFPGRFSGRQFSNSRSEMNVSTLELGDSALYLCASSPHQITDTQYFGPGTRLTVL.